One and the same sample provided the 9 T cell receptor beta chains below, sequenced in a study of graft-versus-host responses after intestinal transplantation. Intraepithelial lymphocytes and lamina propria lymphocytes were released through processing of graft tissue. Clones were read by immunoSEQ multiplex PCR, and TCRdb kept only the in-frame ones, dropping some. This sample yields about 19,000 clones, of which roughly three quarters are seen a single time; less than 10% belongs to the top ten. The starting material was ileum tissue, obtained approximately 20 days after intestinal transplant. Receptors originate from a human patient who received an intestinal transplant, so some T cells may come from the graft donor.

CDR3 sequence reads: CASSSGTSGANEQFF. The CDR3 region has the DNA TGTGCCAGCAGTTCCGGGACTAGCGGCGCGAATGAGCAGTTCTTC. The chain has TRBV27 and TRBJ2-1; 11 nucleotides match TRBD2. Germline lookup yields CDR1 MNHEY and CDR2 SMNVEV (reference sequence). With V trimmed by 4 bases and J by 7 bases, 6 bases remained unmatched. The length of the CDR3 is 15 residues.

The chain has TRBV6-5 and TRBJ2-3; 9 bases are a match to TRBD1. Trimming removed 3 bases from V and 4 bases from J; junction bases left unmatched: 5. The CDR3 runs to 15 residues. Per the germline V gene, CDR1 is MNHEY and CDR2 is SVGAGI. The chain's CDR3 is CASSYRDRVADTQYF. DNA of the CDR3: TGTGCCAGCAGTTATCGGGACAGGGTAGCAGATACGCAGTATTTT.

The chain couples TRBV28 to TRBJ2-5; 7 positions agree with TRBD1. Trimming removed 3 bases from V and 5 bases from J; junction bases left unmatched: 3. This CDR3 has 13 amino acids. The V gene's germline CDR1 is MDHEN and CDR2 SYDVKM. This CDR3 reads CASSFSTGETQYF. The CDR3 DNA reads as TGTGCCAGCAGTTTCTCGACAGGGGAGACCCAGTACTTC.

The rearrangement joins TRBV9 to TRBJ2-7; no clear D gene. The ends were cut back, 0 bases at V and 0 bases at J, with 10 bases in the middle. The CDR3 runs 15 residues. Germline V gene lookup returns CDR1 SGDLS and CDR2 YYNGEE. CDR3 amino acids: CASSVASLASYEQYF. CDR3 sequence (DNA): TGTGCCAGCAGCGTAGCTAGTCTGGCCTCCTACGAGCAGTACTTC.

This chain links TRBV13 with TRBJ1-1; 11 bases line up with TRBD1. Germline values: CDR1 PRHDT, CDR2 FYEKMQ (reference sequence). Unmatched junction bases numbered 19, after V lost 7 bases and J lost 6 bases. The CDR3 covers 18 residues. The CDR3 spells CASIMTWTGGMLGPEAFF. CDR3 DNA: TGTGCCAGCATCATGACCTGGACAGGGGGCATGCTCGGTCCTGAAGCTTTCTTT.

The V call is TRBV7-2, the J call TRBJ1-5; D is possibly TRBD1 (6 bases). V was shortened by 7 bases and J by 3 bases, with 16 bases between the two germline ends. The CDR3 extends over 15 amino acids. Germline-derived CDR1 and CDR2 are SGHTA and FQGNSA. CDR3 sequence (DNA): TGTGCCAGCAACTTCCACAGGGCCCCCAATCAGCCCCAGCATTTT. This gives the protein CASNFHRAPNQPQHF. Together with reference TRBV7-2 and TRBJ1-5, the CDR3 gives the full variable domain: GAGVSQSPSNKVTEKGKDVELRCDPISGHTALYWYRQSLGQGLEFLIYFQGNSAPDKSGLPSDRFSAERTGGSVSTLTIQRTQQEDSAVYLCASNFHRAPNQPQHFGDGTRLSIL.

The chain uses TRBV10-3 and TRBJ1-3, with 11 bases lining up with TRBD1. Germline CDR1 is ENHRY and CDR2 is SYGVKD. CDR3 size: 16 residues. V shed 5 bases and J 0 bases; nucleotides not matched to a gene: 3. DNA of the CDR3: TGTGCCATCAGTTCCGGGACAGGGGGCTCTGGAAACACCATATATTTT. This codes for CAISSGTGGSGNTIYF.

The chain has TRBV12-5 and TRBJ1-5, with TRBD1 as a possible D gene (5 bases). Trimming stripped 7 bases from V and 4 bases from J, with 20 bases between. The CDR3 runs 16 residues. Germline-derived CDR1 and CDR2 are LGHNT and FRNRAP. In DNA, the CDR3 is TGTGCTAGTGCTACCACGGGGGGGGTGGGGAATCAGCCCCAGCATTTT. Its protein product is CASATTGGVGNQPQHF.

The chain uses TRBV9 and TRBJ2-3; 8 nucleotides match TRBD2. V shed 4 bases, J shed 0 bases, and the junction held 7 bases outside the gene matches. This CDR3 contains 16 residues. Per the germline V gene, CDR1 is SGDLS and CDR2 is YYNGEE. The DNA of the CDR3 is TGTGCCAGCAGCCTCCGGGGGGGGGTCAGCACAGATACGCAGTATTTT. Translating gives CASSLRGGVSTDTQYF.